Presented here are 23 T cell receptor beta chains from one specimen sequenced in a study of cytomegalovirus exposure and HLA in healthy donors. The PCR used 60 Vbeta and 13 Jbeta primers. Sequencing was performed with immunoSEQ multiplex PCR; in TCRdb, only in-frame clones are kept and a portion is missing. The data show about 210,000 clones, and the top ten clones hold about 1%. Source material: PBMCs. These receptor sequences come from a woman in her thirties in good health and CMV-seropositive.

J is TRBJ2-7 and V is TRBV4-3, with D possibly TRBD2 on 5 matching bases. Trimming left V 6 bases short and J 6 bases short, with 18 bases between. CDR1 is LGHNA and CDR2 is YSLEER in the germline V gene. CDR3 length: 14 residues. CDR3 amino acids: CASSQLPTRGEQYF. CDR3 DNA: TGCGCCAGCAGTCAACTACCAACCCGGGGCGAGCAGTACTTC.

The chain is built from TRBV29-1 and TRBJ1-1; tentatively, D is TRBD1 (5 bases). CDR3 length equals 12 residues. Trimming cost V 6 bases and J 9 bases, with 17 bases left between them. The germline gives CDR1 SQVTM, CDR2 ANQGSEA. CDR3: CSVLQTGLKAFF. The DNA for the CDR3 is TGCAGCGTCCTACAGACGGGACTTAAAGCTTTCTTT. The full variable domain, rest sourced from reference TRBV29-1 and TRBJ1-1, is SAVISQKPSRDICQRGTSLTIQCQVDSQVTMMFWYRQQPGQSLTLIATANQGSEATYESGFVIDKFPISRPNLTFSTLTVSNMSPEDSSIYLCSVLQTGLKAFFGQGTRLTVV.

The chain couples TRBV25-1 to TRBJ1-4, with D hard to call. Germline CDR1 reads MGHDK; CDR2 reads SYGVNS. The CDR3 totals 14 residues. Trimming took 3 bases from V and 7 from J, leaving 12 bases between them. The DNA for the CDR3 is TGTGCCAGCAGTGATGGAATCACGGGTGAAAAACTGTTTTTT. Protein sequence: CASSDGITGEKLFF.

This sequence joins TRBV5-6 and TRBJ2-7, with unresolved D. Per germline, CDR1 SGHDT and CDR2 YYEEEE. The V end was cut by 0 bases, the J end by 3 bases, with 7 bases between. This CDR3 spans 13 amino acids. CDR3 residues: CASSLATNYEQYF. CDR3 bases: TGTGCCAGCAGCTTGGCTACGAACTACGAGCAGTACTTC. Based on the CDR3 plus reference TRBV5-6 and TRBJ2-7, the full variable domain is DAGVTQSPTHLIKTRGQQVTLRCSPKSGHDTVSWYQQALGQGPQFIFQYYEEEERQRGNFPDRFSGHQFPNYSSELNVNALLLGDSALYLCASSLATNYEQYFGPGTRLTVT.

The chain has TRBV2 and TRBJ1-2, with TRBD1 matching 8 bases. CDR1 is SNHLY and CDR2 is FYNNEI in the germline V gene. Trimming at V came to 4 bases and at J to 10 bases, leaving 5 bases not matched to a gene. This CDR3 is built from 12 residues. As DNA, the CDR3 is TGTGCCAGCAGTGGGGAGGGACAGGTCTACACCTTC. Translating gives CASSGEGQVYTF.

The V gene is TRBV2, the J gene TRBJ2-7; maybe TRBD2 (6 bases). This CDR3 comprises 17 residues. The V end was cut by 5 bases, the J end by 0 bases, with 20 bases between. From germline, CDR1 is SNHLY and CDR2 FYNNEI. The chain's CDR3 is CASSSRSRGTSSYEQYF. The CDR3, as DNA: TGTGCCAGCAGTTCCAGGTCACGGGGGACGAGCTCCTACGAGCAGTACTTC.

The genes are TRBV7-9 and TRBJ1-2; 10 bases fit TRBD1. Germline V gives CDR1 SEHNR, CDR2 FQNEAQ (reference sequence). J lost 5 bases, V lost 5 bases, and 5 bases had no gene match. The CDR3 is 14 residues long. CDR3 coding DNA: TGTGCCAGCAGCCTAGGGACAGGGGAATATGGCTACACCTTC. Amino acid sequence: CASSLGTGEYGYTF. The full variable domain, rest sourced from reference TRBV7-9 and TRBJ1-2, is DTGVSQNPRHKITKRGQNVTFRCDPISEHNRLYWYRQTLGQGPEFLTYFQNEAQLEKSRLLSDRFSAERPKGSFSTLEIQRTEQGDSAMYLCASSLGTGEYGYTFGSGTRLTVV.

V and J are TRBV6-5 and TRBJ1-1; TRBD1 aligns across 7 bases. Trimming took 11 bases from V and 6 from J; bases not matched to a gene: 6. The CDR3 is made up of 11 amino acids. Per germline, CDR1 MNHEY and CDR2 SVGAGI. The CDR3 region has the DNA TGTGCCCTCACAGGGGATCCTGAAGCTTTCTTT. It specifies CALTGDPEAFF.

The chain couples TRBV15 to TRBJ1-5; possibly TRBD1 for D (6 bases). The CDR3 is 16 residues long. Trimming left V 3 bases short and J 2 bases short, with 14 bases between. Germline values: CDR1 LNHNV, CDR2 YYDKDF (reference sequence). In DNA, the CDR3 is TGTGCCACCAGCAGCTACAGGGATGTCGGCAATCAGCCCCAGCATTTT. It encodes CATSSYRDVGNQPQHF.

The chain uses TRBV6-5 and TRBJ1-4, with TRBD1 identical over 10 bases. V shed 8 bases and J 7 bases; nucleotides not matched to a gene: 7. In germline, CDR1 is MNHEY, CDR2 SVGAGI. This CDR3 has 14 residues. The CDR3 nucleotides are TGTGCCAGCGGAGCCAGGACAGGGGGTGAAAAACTGTTTTTT. Its protein product is CASGARTGGEKLFF.

The J gene is TRBJ1-5, the V gene TRBV18, with D perhaps TRBD1 (5 bases). Trimming pared 4 bases from V and 3 bases from J, leaving 13 bases between. Germline V gene data show CDR1 as KGHSH and CDR2 as LQKENI. CDR3 length: 15 amino acids. The CDR3 loop reads CASSRGGSPNQPQHF. CDR3 sequence (DNA): TGTGCCAGCTCACGGGGGGGGTCCCCCAATCAGCCCCAGCATTTT.

This chain joins TRBV4-3 and TRBJ2-7, with TRBD1 identical over 7 bases. Germline CDR1 is LGHNA and CDR2 is YSLEER. The CDR3 is made up of 16 amino acids. Losses at the gene ends were 1 base for V and 3 bases for J; bases not matched to a gene: 9. The CDR3 is CASSQVDRLGVYEQYF. CDR3 DNA sequence: TGCGCCAGCAGCCAAGTGGACAGGTTGGGTGTCTACGAGCAGTACTTC.

The chain uses TRBV5-1 and TRBJ2-7, with a tentative D call TRBD2 (5 bases). V was trimmed by 2 bases and J by 9 bases, leaving 21 bases between them. The CDR3 length is 15 residues. Germline values: CDR1 SGHRS, CDR2 YFSETQ. CDR3 protein: CASSFEEDGARGQYF. CDR3 DNA: TGCGCCAGCAGCTTTGAGGAGGACGGAGCTCGCGGGCAGTACTTC.

CDR3 protein: CAIFSHSGANVLTF. For the CDR3, the DNA is TGTGCCATCTTTTCCCACTCTGGGGCCAACGTCCTGACTTTC. V usage is TRBV10-3 and J usage is TRBJ2-6; D gene ambiguous. The germline V gene encodes CDR1 ENHRY and CDR2 SYGVKD. Trimming removed 8 bases at V and 0 bases at J, with 8 bases between. The CDR3 consists of 14 residues.

Here the CDR3 reads CASSFPTKLTSPLHF. As DNA, the CDR3 is TGTGCCAGCAGTTTTCCGACAAAGCTTACTTCACCCCTCCACTTT. This sequence joins TRBV28 and TRBJ1-6; D unclear. Per germline, CDR1 MDHEN and CDR2 SYDVKM. V was trimmed by 3 bases and J by 9 bases, leaving 15 bases between them. This CDR3 is 15 amino acids long.

The chain has TRBV5-1 and TRBJ1-2; 10 bases are shared with TRBD1. The J segment lost 2 bases and the V segment lost 0 bases, leaving 4 bases of the junction unmatched. Looked up from germline, CDR1 is SGHRS and CDR2 is YFSETQ. This CDR3 has 16 amino acids. The CDR3 DNA follows: TGCGCCAGCAGCTTGGGACAGGGGGCGGCGAACTATGGCTACACCTTC. This encodes CASSLGQGAANYGYTF.

In DNA, the CDR3 is TGTGCCAGCAGCGCGAACACAGGGGCAAGTCAGCCCCAGCATTTT. This encodes CASSANTGASQPQHF. The rearrangement uses TRBV9 and TRBJ1-5, with 7 bases identical to TRBD1. The CDR3 sequence is 15 residues long. V gave up 3 bases and J gave up 6 bases; unmatched junction bases: 9. Germline V gene lookup returns CDR1 SGDLS and CDR2 YYNGEE.

The J gene is TRBJ1-2, the V gene TRBV29-1; D is undetermined. Germline V CDR1 and CDR2: SQVTM, ANQGSEA. V was shortened by 2 bases and J by 4 bases, with 8 bases between the two germline ends. The CDR3 has 12 amino acids. The DNA of the CDR3 is TGCAGCGTTGAATCGGGGTCCTATGGCTACACCTTC. Residues: CSVESGSYGYTF. Variable domain in full (rest from reference TRBV29-1 and TRBJ1-2): SAVISQKPSRDICQRGTSLTIQCQVDSQVTMMFWYRQQPGQSLTLIATANQGSEATYESGFVIDKFPISRPNLTFSTLTVSNMSPEDSSIYLCSVESGSYGYTFGSGTRLTVV.

The gene calls are TRBV9 and TRBJ1-2; TRBD1 might be the D (6 bases). Deletions cut 4 bases from V and 4 bases from J, with 17 bases between. Germline V gene data show CDR1 as SGDLS and CDR2 as YYNGEE. The CDR3 has 15 residues. In DNA form, the CDR3 reads TGTGCCAGCAGCCCCCACCCAGGGGCGGGCTATGGCTACACCTTC. Protein product: CASSPHPGAGYGYTF.

The chain couples TRBV5-1 to TRBJ2-3; 10 bases map to TRBD1. Germline values: CDR1 SGHRS, CDR2 YFSETQ. The CDR3 has 14 residues. The V and J ends lost 4 bases and 9 bases, in that order; junction bases with no gene match: 8. CDR3 protein: CASSGTTGGGTQYF. CDR3 DNA sequence: TGCGCCAGCAGCGGCACGACAGGGGGCGGAACGCAGTATTTT.

J is TRBJ2-1 and V is TRBV14; 11 bases agree with TRBD2. Germline loops: CDR1 SGHDN, CDR2 FVKESK. This CDR3 comprises 16 residues. V was clipped by 4 bases and J by 6 bases; unmatched bases: 8. The CDR3 loop is CASSRPTSGDINEQFF. In nucleotides, the CDR3 is TGTGCCAGCAGCCGTCCGACTAGCGGGGATATCAATGAGCAGTTCTTC. The full variable domain, in which reference TRBV14 and TRBJ2-1 provide the parts outside the CDR3, is EAGVTQFPSHSVIEKGQTVTLRCDPISGHDNLYWYRRVMGKEIKFLLHFVKESKQDESGMPNNRFLAERTGGTYSTLKVQPAELEDSGVYFCASSRPTSGDINEQFFGPGTRLTVL.

This chain connects TRBV4-3 to TRBJ2-7, with 11 bases identical to TRBD1. The CDR3 length is 14 residues. The germline gives CDR1 LGHNA, CDR2 YSLEER. The V and J ends lost 5 bases and 3 bases, in that order; junction bases with no gene match: 3. The CDR3 is CASSAGTGGYEQYF. For the CDR3, the DNA is TGCGCCAGCAGCGCTGGGACAGGGGGCTACGAGCAGTACTTC.

The genes are TRBV7-8 and TRBJ1-6; 8 positions match TRBD1. V gave up 5 bases and J gave up 8 bases; unmatched junction bases: 11. Per the germline V gene, CDR1 is SGHVS and CDR2 is FQNEAQ. This CDR3 is 16 amino acids long. The CDR3 here is CASSPGPGQGYSPLHF. The CDR3 DNA sequence: TGTGCCAGCAGCCCGGGTCCAGGACAGGGTTATTCACCCCTCCACTTT. Variable domain in full (rest from reference TRBV7-8 and TRBJ1-6): GAGVSQSPRYKVAKRGQDVALRCDPISGHVSLFWYQQALGQGPEFLTYFQNEAQLDKSGLPSDRFFAERPEGSVSTLKIQRTQQEDSAVYLCASSPGPGQGYSPLHFGNGTRLTVT.